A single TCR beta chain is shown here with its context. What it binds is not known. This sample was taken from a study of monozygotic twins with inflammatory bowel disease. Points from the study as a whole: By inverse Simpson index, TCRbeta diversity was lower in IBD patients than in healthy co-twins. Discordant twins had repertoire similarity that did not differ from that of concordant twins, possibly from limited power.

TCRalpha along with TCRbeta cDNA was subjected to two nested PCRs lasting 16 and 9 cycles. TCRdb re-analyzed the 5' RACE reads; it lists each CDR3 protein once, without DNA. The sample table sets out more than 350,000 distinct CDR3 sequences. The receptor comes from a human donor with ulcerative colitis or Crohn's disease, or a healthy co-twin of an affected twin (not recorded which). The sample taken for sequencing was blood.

CDR3 residues: CASRLPGQGNYEQYF. The chain links TRBV12-3 or TRBV12-4 to TRBJ2-7; TCRdb's D call, TRBD1, is unchecked because there is no DNA. The CDR3 length is 15 residues.